The clone carrying this T cell receptor beta chain appeared a single time. This same CDR3 is encoded by further DNA sequences in the sample. CD45RO negativity and positive selection for CCR7 defined naive CD8 cells, a population that excluded terminally differentiated effector memory CD45RA+ cells. These data are taken from a study of shared clonotypes between healthy human individuals. Repertoires were generated with immunoSEQ multiplex PCR, while TCRdb's copy carries only in-frame clones and drops some. The sample includes some 2,000,000 clones, approximately 95% of them seen just once. Per the germline V gene, CDR1 is SGHAT and CDR2 is FQDESV (reference sequence). The CDR3 is 13 residues long. The V and J ends lost 6 bases and 3 bases respectively, with 12 bases between them.

Material: naive CD8+ T cells sorted from blood. The receptor comes from a young man in good health. This chain joins TRBV11-1 and TRBJ2-7; D is undetermined. This chain's CDR3 is CASSRTGDYEQYF. The CDR3, as DNA: TGTGCCAGCAGTCGAACGGGTGACTACGAGCAGTACTTC.